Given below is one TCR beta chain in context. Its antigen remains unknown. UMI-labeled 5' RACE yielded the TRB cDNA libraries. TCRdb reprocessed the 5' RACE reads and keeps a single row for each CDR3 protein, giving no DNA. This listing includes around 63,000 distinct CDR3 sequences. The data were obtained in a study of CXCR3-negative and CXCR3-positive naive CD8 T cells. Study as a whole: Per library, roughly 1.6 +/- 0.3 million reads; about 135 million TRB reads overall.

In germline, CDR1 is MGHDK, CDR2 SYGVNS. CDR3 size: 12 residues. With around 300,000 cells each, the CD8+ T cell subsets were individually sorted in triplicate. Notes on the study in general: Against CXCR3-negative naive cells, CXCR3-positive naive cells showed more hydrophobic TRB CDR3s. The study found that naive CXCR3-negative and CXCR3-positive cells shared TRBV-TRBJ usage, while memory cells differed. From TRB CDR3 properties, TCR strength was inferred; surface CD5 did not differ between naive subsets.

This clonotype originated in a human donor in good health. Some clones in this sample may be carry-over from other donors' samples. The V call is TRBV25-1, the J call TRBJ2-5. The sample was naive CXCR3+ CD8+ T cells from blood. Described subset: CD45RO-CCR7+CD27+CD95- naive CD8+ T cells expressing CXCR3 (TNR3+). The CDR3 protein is CASSGGSETQYF.